The source of this TCR beta chain is a study of T cells after yellow fever vaccination. The wider study: EM, EMRA, CM and Tscm memory subsets were separated by sorting (using CD3, CD45RA, CCR7 and CD95).

A note on this clonotype: With a much larger clone just one base away, this may be a read error.

UMIs and a universal primer site were added when TCR cDNA was made by 5'RACE template switching. MiXCR, applied by TCRdb to the 5' RACE reads, yields one record per CDR3 protein. The top ten clones hold around 9.3% of a sample with about 42,000 distinct CDR3 sequences, more than 6% of them seen once. Study results and limitations: It was the secondary response that reached its peak faster, day 5 versus 15, but it was weaker.

The starting material was PBMCs, either bulk or a sorted T-cell subset (CD4+, CD8+, memory, or dextramer-sorted; not recorded which), obtained 45 days after the yellow fever booster vaccination. This clonotype originated in a man aged 25 to 40 who received the YFV17D yellow fever vaccine.

Here the CDR3 DNA reads TGTGCCAGCAGCTCCAAGGGGAAAACCGGGGAGCTGTTTTTT. Its translation: CASSSKGKTGELFF. The rearrangement links TRBV5-5 to TRBJ2-2, with D perhaps matching TRBD1 (5 bases). The CDR3 has 14 residues. The germline V gene encodes CDR1 SGHKS and CDR2 YYEKEE (reference sequence). Trimming cost V 3 bases and J 5 bases, with 11 bases left between them. Full variable domain (outside the CDR3, taken from reference TRBV5-5 and TRBJ2-2): DAGVTQSPTHLIKTRGQQVTLRCSPISGHKSVSWYQQVLGQGPQFIFQYYEKEERGRGNFPDRFSARQFPNYSSELNVNALLLGDSALYLCASSSKGKTGELFFGEGSRLTVL.